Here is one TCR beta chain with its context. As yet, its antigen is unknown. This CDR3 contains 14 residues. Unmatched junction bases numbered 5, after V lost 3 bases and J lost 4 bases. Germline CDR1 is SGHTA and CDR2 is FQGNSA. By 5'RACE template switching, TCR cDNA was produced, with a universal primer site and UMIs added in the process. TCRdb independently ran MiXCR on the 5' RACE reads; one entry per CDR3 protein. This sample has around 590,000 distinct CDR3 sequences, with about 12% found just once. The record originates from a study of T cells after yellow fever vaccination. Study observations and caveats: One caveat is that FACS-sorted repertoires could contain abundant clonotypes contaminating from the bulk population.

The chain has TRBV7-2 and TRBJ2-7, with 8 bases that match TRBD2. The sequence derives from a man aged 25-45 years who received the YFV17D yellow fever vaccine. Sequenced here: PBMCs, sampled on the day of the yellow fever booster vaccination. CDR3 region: CASSFREGGYEQYF. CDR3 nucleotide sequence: TGTGCCAGCAGCTTTCGGGAGGGCGGTTACGAGCAGTACTTC. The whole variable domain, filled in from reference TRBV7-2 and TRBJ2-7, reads GAGVSQSPSNKVTEKGKDVELRCDPISGHTALYWYRQSLGQGLEFLIYFQGNSAPDKSGLPSDRFSAERTGGSVSTLTIQRTQQEDSAVYLCASSFREGGYEQYFGPGTRLTVT.